The entry below gives a single T cell receptor beta chain sequence along with its context. The target of this receptor is not known. No much larger clone is present one base from it, and per-base qualities are unavailable. This sample was taken from a study of PD-L1 blockade in urothelial cancer (dated by TCRdb to between 2016 and 2019). With respect to the entire study: Every patient began therapy in the mid-2010s and was given atezolizumab 1,200 mg intravenously every 3 weeks. About nine tenths of the roughly 29 patients were males with bladder-origin urothelial cancer, and about 60% of the roughly 30 reported a prior smoking history. An ECOG performance status of 0 or 1 was recorded for the patients, and 0 to 3 prior chemotherapy regimens had been received by the patients. Blood samples were analyzed 3 weeks after the start of treatment (second dose) and 6 weeks after the start of treatment. Blood samples gave a median of 141,255 T cells and tens of thousands of unique TCRs, with a median clonality of approximately 0.08. The study was an exploratory multi-omic analysis of somatic, immune and clinical correlates of response to PD-L1 blockade with atezolizumab in urothelial cancer. Pretreatment tumor samples, along with matched peripheral blood serially collected before and after atezolizumab treatment, were subjected to TCR sequencing. Progression-free survival longer than 6 months counted as durable clinical benefit, and TCR features were additionally tested against both progression-free and overall survival. Whole exome sequencing and RNA sequencing of pretreatment tumors were performed alongside TCR sequencing in the same patients. Eight to ten patients achieved durable clinical benefit and fewer than 25 did not. Twenty-nine patients had pretreatment blood TCR-seq, some 25 had at least one posttreatment blood collection, and some 25 had tumor TCR-seq. Study-wide findings and limitations: Because the sample size was small (n of about 29) and many exploratory analyses were performed, the results are intended to be hypothesis-generating. A pretreatment peripheral blood TCR clonality below the median was linked to improved progression-free and overall survival. Patients with durable benefit showed greater expansion of tumor-associated TCR clones in peripheral blood 3 weeks after starting treatment (n of about 21, p = 0.022).

CDR1 and CDR2 are read off the germline V gene (reference sequence) as SEHNR and FQNEAQ. V is cut back by 5 bases and J by 0 bases, with 3 bases in the junction unmatched. The CDR3 has 14 amino acids, counting the end cysteine and phenylalanine. The only DNA kept is the CDR3, 42 bases in frame from the first base. The sample's time point label, decoded: pretreatment peripheral blood. The cohort included roughly 29 patients with locally advanced or metastatic urothelial carcinoma who were treated at Memorial Sloan Kettering on a trial protocol. Peripheral blood mononuclear cells were collected pretreatment and during treatment, with between 1 and 8 total time points obtained per patient. The Qiagen DNeasy Blood extraction kit was used to purify genomic DNA from total PBMCs and tumor samples. PBMCs were collected pretreatment and during treatment, and were isolated and stored as previously described.

Synthetic TCR analog templates were spiked into each PCR to estimate absolute template abundance from read counts. TCRbeta CDR3 regions were amplified from genomic DNA with bias-controlled V and J gene primers using the immunoSEQ assay. Rearranged TCRbeta segments were sequenced at approximately 20X coverage. The paper's processing steps were these. Sequencing errors were corrected by clustering, and CDR3s were annotated against IMGT so that V, D and J genes could be assigned. Downstream analyses used only productive TCRbeta rearrangements, leaving out any out-of-frame or stop-codon sequences. Clonality was computed as one minus Shannon entropy normalized by the log of the number of unique productive sequences. Fisher's exact test with Benjamini-Hochberg correction, using a cutoff of adjusted p below 0.01, was how clones that differed between time points or between blood and tumor were identified. TCRdb mirrors the immuneACCESS table, restricted to in-frame sequences. Some clones are absent from its copies; in checked studies, under half trace to an unresolved V gene, and the reason for the others is unknown. Clone size and V and J calls were adopted from that table, with D and trimming inferred from the DNA. The sample table shows 85,000 to 90,000 clones, and approximately 87% are seen once. The top ten constitute roughly an eighth of the sample.

This material consisted of PBMCs, taken around atezolizumab (anti-PD-L1) treatment. This receptor was obtained from a man aged 55 to 70 with urothelial cancer. The rearrangement combines TRBV7-9 with TRBJ1-2; the junction holds 7 bases that match TRBD1. The CDR3 protein: CASSRGQTNYGYTF. DNA sequence: TGTGCCAGCAGCCGGGGACAGACTAACTATGGCTACACCTTC.